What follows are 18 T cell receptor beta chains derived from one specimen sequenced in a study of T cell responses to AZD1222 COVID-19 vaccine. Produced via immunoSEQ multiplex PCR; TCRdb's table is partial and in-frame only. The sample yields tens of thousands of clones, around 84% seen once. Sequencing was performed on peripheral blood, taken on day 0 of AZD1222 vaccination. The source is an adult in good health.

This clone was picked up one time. The CDR3 reads CASSESNLGFLAGETQYF. The CDR3 DNA reads TGCGCCAGCAGTGAGTCGAATCTTGGGTTTCTTGCTGGCGAGACCCAGTACTTC. The chain combines TRBV10-2 with TRBJ2-5; D not certain. The V and J ends lost 0 bases and 5 bases respectively, with 22 bases between them. The CDR3 is 18 residues long. The germline V gene has CDR1 WSHSY and CDR2 SAAADI.

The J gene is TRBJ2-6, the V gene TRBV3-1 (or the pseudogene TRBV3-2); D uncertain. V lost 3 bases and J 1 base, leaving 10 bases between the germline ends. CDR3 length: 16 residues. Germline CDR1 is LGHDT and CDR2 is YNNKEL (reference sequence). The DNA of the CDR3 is TGTGCCAGCAGCCACTTGTTGGGATCTGGGGCCAACGTCCTGACTTTC. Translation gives CASSHLLGSGANVLTF.

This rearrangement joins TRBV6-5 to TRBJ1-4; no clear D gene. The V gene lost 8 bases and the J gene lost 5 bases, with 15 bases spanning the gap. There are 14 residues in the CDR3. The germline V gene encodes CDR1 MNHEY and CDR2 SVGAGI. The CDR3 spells CASSQAFRNEKLFF. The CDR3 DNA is TGTGCCAGCTCGCAGGCTTTCCGGAATGAAAAACTGTTTTTT.

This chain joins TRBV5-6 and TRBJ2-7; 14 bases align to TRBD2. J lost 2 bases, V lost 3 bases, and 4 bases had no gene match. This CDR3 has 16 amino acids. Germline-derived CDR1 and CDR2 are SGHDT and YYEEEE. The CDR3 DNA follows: TGTGCCAGCAGCTCTACGACTAGCGGGAGGGCCTACGAGCAGTACTTC. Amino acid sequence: CASSSTTSGRAYEQYF.

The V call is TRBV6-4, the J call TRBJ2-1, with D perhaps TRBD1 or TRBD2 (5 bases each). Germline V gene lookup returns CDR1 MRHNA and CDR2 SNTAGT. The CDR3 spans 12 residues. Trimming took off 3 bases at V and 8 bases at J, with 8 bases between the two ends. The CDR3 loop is CASSELGDEQFF. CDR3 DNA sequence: TGTGCCAGCAGTGAACTGGGGGATGAGCAGTTCTTC.

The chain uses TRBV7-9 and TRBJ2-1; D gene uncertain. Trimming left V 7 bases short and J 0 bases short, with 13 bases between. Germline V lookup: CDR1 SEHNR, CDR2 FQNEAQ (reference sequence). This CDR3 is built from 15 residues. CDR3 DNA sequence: TGTGCCAGCACTAGAACACAGAGCTCCTACAATGAGCAGTTCTTC. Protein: CASTRTQSSYNEQFF.

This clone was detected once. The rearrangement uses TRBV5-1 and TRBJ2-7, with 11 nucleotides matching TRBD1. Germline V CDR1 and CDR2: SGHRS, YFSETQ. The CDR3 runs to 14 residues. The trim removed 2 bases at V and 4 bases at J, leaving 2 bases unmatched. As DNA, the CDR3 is TGCGCCAGCAGCTTCGGGACAGGGGGGTACGAGCAGTACTTC. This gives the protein CASSFGTGGYEQYF.

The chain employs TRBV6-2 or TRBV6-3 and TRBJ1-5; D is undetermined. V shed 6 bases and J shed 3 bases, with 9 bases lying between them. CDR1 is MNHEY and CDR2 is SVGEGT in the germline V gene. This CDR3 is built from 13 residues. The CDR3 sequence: CASSHSYNQPQHF. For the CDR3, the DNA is TGTGCCAGCAGCCACAGCTACAATCAGCCCCAGCATTTT.

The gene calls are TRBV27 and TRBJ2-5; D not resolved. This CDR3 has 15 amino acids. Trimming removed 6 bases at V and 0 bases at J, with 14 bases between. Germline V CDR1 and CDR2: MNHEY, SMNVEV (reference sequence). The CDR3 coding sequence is TGTGCCAGCAGAAACGACCTTTTGAACCAAGAGACCCAGTACTTC. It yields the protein CASRNDLLNQETQYF.

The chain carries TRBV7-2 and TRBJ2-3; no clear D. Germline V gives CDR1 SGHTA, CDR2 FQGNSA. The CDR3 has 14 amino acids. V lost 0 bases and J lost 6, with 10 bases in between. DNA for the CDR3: TGTGCCAGCAGCTTAGCTCCGTCGGTCGATACGCAGTATTTT. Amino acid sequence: CASSLAPSVDTQYF.

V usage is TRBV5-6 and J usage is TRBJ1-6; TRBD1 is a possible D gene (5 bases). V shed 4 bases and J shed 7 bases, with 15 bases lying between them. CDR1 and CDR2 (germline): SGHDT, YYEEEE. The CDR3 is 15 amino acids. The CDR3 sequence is CASSRTGGFNSPLHF. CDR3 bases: TGTGCCAGCAGCCGCACCGGGGGGTTCAATTCACCCCTCCACTTT.

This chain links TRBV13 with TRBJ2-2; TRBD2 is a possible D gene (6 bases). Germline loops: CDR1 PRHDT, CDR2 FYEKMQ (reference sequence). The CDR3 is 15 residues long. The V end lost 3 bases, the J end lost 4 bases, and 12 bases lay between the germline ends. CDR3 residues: CASSFGRRVTGELFF. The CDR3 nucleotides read TGTGCCAGCAGCTTTGGGAGGCGGGTCACCGGGGAGCTGTTTTTT.

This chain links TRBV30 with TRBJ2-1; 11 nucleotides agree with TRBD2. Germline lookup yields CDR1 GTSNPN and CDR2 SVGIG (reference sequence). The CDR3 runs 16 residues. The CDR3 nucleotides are TGTGCAAGAACGACCGAAGGGCTAGCGGGGGGAAATGAGCAGTTCTTC. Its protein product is CARTTEGLAGGNEQFF.

The CDR3 sequence is CASSVASGELFF. In nucleotides, the CDR3 is TGTGCCAGCAGCGTAGCAAGCGGGGAGCTGTTTTTT. The rearrangement joins TRBV9 to TRBJ2-2; D unclear. Germline V CDR1 and CDR2: SGDLS, YYNGEE. The CDR3 spans 12 residues. Trimming took 0 bases from V and 7 from J, leaving 4 bases between them.

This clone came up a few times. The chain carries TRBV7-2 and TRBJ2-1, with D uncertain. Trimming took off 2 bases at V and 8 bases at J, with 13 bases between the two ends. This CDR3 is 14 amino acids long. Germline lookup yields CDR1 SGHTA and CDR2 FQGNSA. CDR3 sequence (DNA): TGTGCCAGCAGCTTAAAGTACTCCCCCGATGAGCAGTTCTTC. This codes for CASSLKYSPDEQFF. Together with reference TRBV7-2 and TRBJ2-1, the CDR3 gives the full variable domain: GAGVSQSPSNKVTEKGKDVELRCDPISGHTALYWYRQSLGQGLEFLIYFQGNSAPDKSGLPSDRFSAERTGGSVSTLTIQRTQQEDSAVYLCASSLKYSPDEQFFGPGTRLTVL.

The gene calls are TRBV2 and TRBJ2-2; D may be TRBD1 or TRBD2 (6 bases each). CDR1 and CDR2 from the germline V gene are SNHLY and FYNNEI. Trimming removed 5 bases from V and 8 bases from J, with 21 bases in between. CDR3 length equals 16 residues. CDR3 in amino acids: CASSREAGAVRGELFF. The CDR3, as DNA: TGTGCCAGCAGTAGGGAGGCAGGGGCCGTAAGGGGGGAGCTGTTTTTT.

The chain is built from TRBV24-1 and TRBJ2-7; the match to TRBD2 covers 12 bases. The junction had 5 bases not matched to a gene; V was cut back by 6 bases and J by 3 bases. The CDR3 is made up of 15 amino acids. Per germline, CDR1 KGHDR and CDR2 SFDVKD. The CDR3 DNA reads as TGTGCCACCAGTATGGGGACTAGCGGGCGCTACGAGCAGTACTTC. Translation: CATSMGTSGRYEQYF.

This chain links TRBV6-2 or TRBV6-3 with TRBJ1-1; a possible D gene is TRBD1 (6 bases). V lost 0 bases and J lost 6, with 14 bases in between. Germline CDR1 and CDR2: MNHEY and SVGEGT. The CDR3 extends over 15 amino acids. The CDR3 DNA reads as TGTGCCAGCAGTTACTCGGGCAGGGGAGGGCCTGAAGCTTTCTTT. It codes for CASSYSGRGGPEAFF.